This record concerns one T cell receptor beta chain sequence. The source of the sample is a study of control samples from healthy donors and cancer patients. Clones were sequenced by immunoSEQ multiplex PCR, and TCRdb holds only the in-frame ones, with some missing. In the table there are tens of thousands of clones, 87% of which are singletons. In germline, CDR1 is SQVTM, CDR2 ANQGSEA. This CDR3 has 14 residues. V was pared by 6 bases and J by 2 bases, with 5 bases of the junction left unmatched. The source of this sequence is a woman aged 45-60 years in good health. Material: blood. This rearrangement joins TRBV29-1 to TRBJ2-1; 9 bases align to TRBD2. Here the CDR3 DNA reads TGCAGCGTGAAGACTAGCGGCCCCTACAATGAGCAGTTCTTC. Its protein product is CSVKTSGPYNEQFF.